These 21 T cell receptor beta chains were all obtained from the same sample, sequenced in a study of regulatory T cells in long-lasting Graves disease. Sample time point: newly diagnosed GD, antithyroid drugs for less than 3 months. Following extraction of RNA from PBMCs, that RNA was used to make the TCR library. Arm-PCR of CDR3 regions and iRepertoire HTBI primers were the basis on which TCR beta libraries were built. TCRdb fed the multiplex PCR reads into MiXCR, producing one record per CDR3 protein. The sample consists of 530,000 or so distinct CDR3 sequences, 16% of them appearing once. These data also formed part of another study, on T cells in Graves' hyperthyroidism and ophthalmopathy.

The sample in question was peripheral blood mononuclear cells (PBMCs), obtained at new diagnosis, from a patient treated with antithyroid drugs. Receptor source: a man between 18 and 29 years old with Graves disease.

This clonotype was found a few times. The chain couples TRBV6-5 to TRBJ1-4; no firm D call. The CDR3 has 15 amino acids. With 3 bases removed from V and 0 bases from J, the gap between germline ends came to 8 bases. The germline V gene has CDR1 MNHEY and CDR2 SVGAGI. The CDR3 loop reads CASSYRATTNEKLFF. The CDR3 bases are TGTGCCAGCAGTTATAGGGCCACAACTAATGAAAAACTGTTTTTT.

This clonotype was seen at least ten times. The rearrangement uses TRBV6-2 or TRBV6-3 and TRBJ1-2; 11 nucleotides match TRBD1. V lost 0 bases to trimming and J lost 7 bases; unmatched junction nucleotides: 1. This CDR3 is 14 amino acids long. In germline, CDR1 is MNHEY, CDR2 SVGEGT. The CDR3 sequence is CASSYSGTGGGYTF. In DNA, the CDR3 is TGTGCCAGCAGTTACTCCGGGACAGGGGGTGGCTACACCTTC.

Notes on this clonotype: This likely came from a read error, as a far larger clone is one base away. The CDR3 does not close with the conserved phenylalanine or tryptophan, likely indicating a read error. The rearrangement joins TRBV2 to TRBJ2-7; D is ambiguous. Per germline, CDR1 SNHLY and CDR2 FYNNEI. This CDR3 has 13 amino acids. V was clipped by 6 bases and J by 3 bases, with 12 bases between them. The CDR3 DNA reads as TGTGCCAGCAGCCAAGGACCCAACTACGAGCAGTACTCC. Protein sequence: CASSQGPNYEQYS.

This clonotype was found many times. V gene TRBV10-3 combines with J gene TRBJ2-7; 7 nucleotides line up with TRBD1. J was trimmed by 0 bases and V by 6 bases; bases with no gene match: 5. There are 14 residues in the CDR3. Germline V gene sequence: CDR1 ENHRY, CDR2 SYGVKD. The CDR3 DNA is TGTGCCATCAGGAGGGACAGAGACTCCTACGAGCAGTACTTC. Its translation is CAIRRDRDSYEQYF.

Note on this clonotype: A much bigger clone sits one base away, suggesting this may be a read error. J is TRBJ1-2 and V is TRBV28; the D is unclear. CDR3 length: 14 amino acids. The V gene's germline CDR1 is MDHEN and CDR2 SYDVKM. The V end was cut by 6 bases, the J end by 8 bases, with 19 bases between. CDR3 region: CASSRQVSRIGYTF. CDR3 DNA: TGTGCCAGCAGCCGCCAAGTTTCGAGGATCGGCTACACCTTC.

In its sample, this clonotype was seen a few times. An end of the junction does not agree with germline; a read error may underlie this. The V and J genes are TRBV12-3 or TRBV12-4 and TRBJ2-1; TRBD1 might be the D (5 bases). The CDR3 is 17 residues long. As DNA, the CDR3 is TGTGCCAGCAGTTTTTGGGGCTCTGACATCTCCTACAATGAGCAGCTCTTC. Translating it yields CASSFWGSDISYNEQLF.

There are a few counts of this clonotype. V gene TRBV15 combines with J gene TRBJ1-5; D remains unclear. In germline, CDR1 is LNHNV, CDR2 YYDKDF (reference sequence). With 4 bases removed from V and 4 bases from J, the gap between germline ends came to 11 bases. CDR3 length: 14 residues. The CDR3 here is CATSTEGFNQPQHF. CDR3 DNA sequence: TGTGCCACCAGCACCGAGGGATTTAATCAGCCCCAGCATTTT.

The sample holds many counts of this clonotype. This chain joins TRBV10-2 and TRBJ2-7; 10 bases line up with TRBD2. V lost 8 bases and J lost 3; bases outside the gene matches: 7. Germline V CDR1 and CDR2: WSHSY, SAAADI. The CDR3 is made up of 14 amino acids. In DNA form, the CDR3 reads TGCGCCAGCGGACTAGCGGACTCGATCTACGAGCAGTACTTC. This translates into CASGLADSIYEQYF.

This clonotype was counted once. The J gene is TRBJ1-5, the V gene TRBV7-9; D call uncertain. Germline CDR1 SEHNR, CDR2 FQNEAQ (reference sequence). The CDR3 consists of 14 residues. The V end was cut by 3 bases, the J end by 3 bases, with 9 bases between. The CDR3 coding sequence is TGTGCCAGCAGCTTGGAGGGTTTCAATCAGCCCCAGCATTTT. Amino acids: CASSLEGFNQPQHF. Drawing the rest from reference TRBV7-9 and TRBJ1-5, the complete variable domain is DTGVSQNPRHKITKRGQNVTFRCDPISEHNRLYWYRQTLGQGPEFLTYFQNEAQLEKSRLLSDRFSAERPKGSFSTLEIQRTEQGDSAMYLCASSLEGFNQPQHFGDGTRLSIL.

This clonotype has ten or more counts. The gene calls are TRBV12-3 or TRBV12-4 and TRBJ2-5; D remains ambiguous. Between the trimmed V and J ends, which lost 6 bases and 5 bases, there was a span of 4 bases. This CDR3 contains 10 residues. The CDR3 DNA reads TGTGCCAGCAGGTGGGAGACCCAGTACTTC. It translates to CASRWETQYF.

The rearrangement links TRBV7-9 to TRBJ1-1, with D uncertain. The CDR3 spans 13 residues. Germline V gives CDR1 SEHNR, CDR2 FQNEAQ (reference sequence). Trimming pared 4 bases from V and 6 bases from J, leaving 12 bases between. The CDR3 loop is CASSSQWFPEAFF. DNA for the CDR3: TGTGCCAGCAGCTCTCAGTGGTTCCCTGAAGCTTTCTTT. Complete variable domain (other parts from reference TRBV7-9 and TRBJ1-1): DTGVSQNPRHKITKRGQNVTFRCDPISEHNRLYWYRQTLGQGPEFLTYFQNEAQLEKSRLLSDRFSAERPKGSFSTLEIQRTEQGDSAMYLCASSSQWFPEAFFGQGTRLTVV.

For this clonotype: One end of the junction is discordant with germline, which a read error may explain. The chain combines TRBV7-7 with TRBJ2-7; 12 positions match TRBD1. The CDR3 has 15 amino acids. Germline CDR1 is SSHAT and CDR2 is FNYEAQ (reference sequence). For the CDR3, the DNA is TGTGCTAGCAGCCCAGGGACAGGGGGCGAGGGTGAGCAGTACTTC. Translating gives CASSPGTGGEGEQYF.

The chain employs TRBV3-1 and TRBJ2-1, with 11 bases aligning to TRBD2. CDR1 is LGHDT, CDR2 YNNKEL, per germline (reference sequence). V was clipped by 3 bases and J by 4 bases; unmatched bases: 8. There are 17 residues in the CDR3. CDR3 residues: CASSQARLAGSYNEQFF. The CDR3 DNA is TGTGCCAGCAGCCAGGCAAGACTAGCGGGATCGTACAATGAGCAGTTCTTC.

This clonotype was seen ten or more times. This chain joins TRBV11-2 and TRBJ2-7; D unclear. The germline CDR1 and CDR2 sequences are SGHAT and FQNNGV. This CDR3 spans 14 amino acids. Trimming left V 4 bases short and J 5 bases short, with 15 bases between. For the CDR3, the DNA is TGTGCCAGCAGCTCCCCTATTTGGGTCGACGAGCAGTACTTC. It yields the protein CASSSPIWVDEQYF. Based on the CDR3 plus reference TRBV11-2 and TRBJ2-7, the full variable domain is EAGVAQSPRYKIIEKRQSVAFWCNPISGHATLYWYQQILGQGPKLLIQFQNNGVVDDSQLPKDRFSAERLKGVDSTLKIQPAKLEDSAVYLCASSSPIWVDEQYFGPGTRLTVT.

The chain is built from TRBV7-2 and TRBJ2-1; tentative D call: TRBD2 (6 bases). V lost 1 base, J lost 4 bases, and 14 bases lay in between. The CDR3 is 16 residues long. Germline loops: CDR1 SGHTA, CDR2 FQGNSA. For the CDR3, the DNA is TGTGCCAGCAGCTTAGGGTTAGGAGGGCGGTACAATGAGCAGTTCTTC. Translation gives CASSLGLGGRYNEQFF.

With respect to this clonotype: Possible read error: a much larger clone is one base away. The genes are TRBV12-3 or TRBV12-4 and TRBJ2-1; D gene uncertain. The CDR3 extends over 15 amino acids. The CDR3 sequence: CASSPYGGKNNDQFF. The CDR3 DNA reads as TGTGCCAGCAGTCCGTACGGCGGAAAAAACAATGACCAGTTCTTC.

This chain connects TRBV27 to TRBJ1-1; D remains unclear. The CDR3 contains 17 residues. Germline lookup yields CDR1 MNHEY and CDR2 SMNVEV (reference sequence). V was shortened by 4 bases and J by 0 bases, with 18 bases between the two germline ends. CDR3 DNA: TGTGCCAGCAGTTCAATCACTCCATCGGGGTTGAACACTGAAGCTTTCTTT. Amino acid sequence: CASSSITPSGLNTEAFF.

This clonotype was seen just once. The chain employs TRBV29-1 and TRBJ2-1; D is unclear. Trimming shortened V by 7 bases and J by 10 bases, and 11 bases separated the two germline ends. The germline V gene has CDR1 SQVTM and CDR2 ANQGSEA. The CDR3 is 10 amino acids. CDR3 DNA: TGCAGCGCCGTTAGACGGGAGCAGTTCTTC. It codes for CSAVRREQFF.

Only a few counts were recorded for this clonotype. The CDR3 DNA is TGCGCCAGCAGGATAGAGGGTACGCAGTATTTT. This gives the protein CASRIEGTQYF. V usage is TRBV5-1 and J usage is TRBJ2-3; tentative D call: TRBD2 (5 bases). This CDR3 contains 11 residues. V was cut by 5 bases and J by 8 bases, with 9 bases left in between. CDR1 SGHRS and CDR2 YFSETQ come from the germline V gene.

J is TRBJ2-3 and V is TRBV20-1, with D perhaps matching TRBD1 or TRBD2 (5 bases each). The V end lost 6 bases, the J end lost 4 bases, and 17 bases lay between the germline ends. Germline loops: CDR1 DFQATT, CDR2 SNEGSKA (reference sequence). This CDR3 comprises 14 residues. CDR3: CSASVKGTPDTQYF. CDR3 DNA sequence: TGCAGTGCCAGTGTAAAGGGGACCCCAGATACGCAGTATTTT.

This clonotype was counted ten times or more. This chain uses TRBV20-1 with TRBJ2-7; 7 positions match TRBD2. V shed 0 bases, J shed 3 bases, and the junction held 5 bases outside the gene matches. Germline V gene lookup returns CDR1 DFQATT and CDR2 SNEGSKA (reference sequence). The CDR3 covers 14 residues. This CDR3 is CSARDLGGSYEQYF. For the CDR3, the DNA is TGCAGTGCTAGAGATTTGGGAGGGAGCTACGAGCAGTACTTC.